These 17 T cell receptor beta chains share one sample of origin, sequenced in a study of graft-versus-host responses after intestinal transplantation. No antigen is known for these receptors. Libraries were prepared by immunoSEQ multiplex PCR; TCRdb keeps only in-frame clonotypes and omits some of them. The sample consists of fewer than 95,000 clones, around 93% of them appearing once. Specimen: unstimulated CD8+ T cells sorted from spleen or lymph node cells, collected before intestinal transplant. The source is a human donor who received an intestinal transplant.

The V call is TRBV19, the J call TRBJ2-1; TRBD2 matches at 9 bases. The CDR3 sequence is 15 residues long. V lost 4 bases and J lost 4; bases outside the gene matches: 5. Germline V lookup: CDR1 LNHDA, CDR2 SQIVND (reference sequence). The CDR3 is CASSRSSGAYNEQFF. The CDR3 DNA sequence: TGTGCCAGTAGTAGGTCTAGCGGGGCTTACAATGAGCAGTTCTTC.

The CDR3: CASSAHRGPSNQPQHF. CDR3 nucleotides: TGTGCCAGCAGTGCCCACAGGGGCCCTAGCAATCAGCCCCAGCATTTT. The rearrangement uses TRBV6-1 and TRBJ1-5; TRBD1 matches at 7 bases. The V gene's germline CDR1 is MNHNS and CDR2 SASEGT. The CDR3 spans 16 residues. V gave up 4 bases and J gave up 0 bases; unmatched junction bases: 6.

The count of this clone is one. The chain employs TRBV6-1 and TRBJ2-1; TRBD1 matches at 8 bases. This CDR3 is 16 amino acids long. V lost 3 bases, J lost 4 bases, and 8 bases stayed unmatched. Per germline, CDR1 MNHNS and CDR2 SASEGT. The CDR3 coding sequence is TGTGCCAGCAGTGACGCCCAGGGGGCATGGTACAATGAGCAGTTCTTC. Protein: CASSDAQGAWYNEQFF.

The V gene is TRBV29-1, the J gene TRBJ1-1; D not certain. Trimming shortened V by 3 bases and J by 7 bases, and 18 bases separated the two germline ends. The germline V gene has CDR1 SQVTM and CDR2 ANQGSEA. The CDR3 contains 14 residues. The DNA of the CDR3 is TGCAGCGTTGAGGTGTTCGGAGGTGCTGATGAAGCTTTCTTT. Translation: CSVEVFGGADEAFF. Complete variable domain (other parts from reference TRBV29-1 and TRBJ1-1): SAVISQKPSRDICQRGTSLTIQCQVDSQVTMMFWYRQQPGQSLTLIATANQGSEATYESGFVIDKFPISRPNLTFSTLTVSNMSPEDSSIYLCSVEVFGGADEAFFGQGTRLTVV.

Concerning this clone itself: Other DNA sequences in this sample translate to the same CDR3. The chain couples TRBV2 to TRBJ2-4; unclear D gene. This CDR3 region has 12 residues. Looked up from germline, CDR1 is SNHLY and CDR2 is FYNNEI. Here the CDR3 DNA reads TGTGCTAGTCTGGGCCTGGAAAACATTCAGTACTTC. Translated: CASLGLENIQYF. Full variable domain (remainder filled in from reference TRBV2 and TRBJ2-4): EPEVTQTPSHQVTQMGQEVILRCVPISNHLYFYWYRQILGQKVEFLVSFYNNEISEKSEIFDDQFSVERPDGSNFTLKIRSTKLEDSAMYFCASLGLENIQYFGAGTRLSVL.

CDR3 sequence: CASRGTGGLYEQYF. In DNA form, the CDR3 reads TGTGCCAGCAGAGGGACAGGGGGCCTCTACGAGCAGTACTTC. The rearrangement uses TRBV2 and TRBJ2-7; the match to TRBD1 covers 12 bases. Germline assignment: CDR1 SNHLY and CDR2 FYNNEI. Trimming took 6 bases from V and 3 from J; bases not matched to a gene: 3. CDR3 length: 14 amino acids.

V and J are TRBV9 and TRBJ1-1; perhaps TRBD1 as D (6 bases). Per germline, CDR1 SGDLS and CDR2 YYNGEE. The CDR3 is 15 amino acids. Trimming removed 7 bases from V and 5 bases from J, with 21 bases in between. The CDR3 sequence is CASQPQGGGSTEAFF. CDR3 nucleotides: TGTGCCAGCCAACCCCAGGGAGGGGGATCTACTGAAGCTTTCTTT.

The V and J genes are TRBV5-4 and TRBJ2-5; TRBD2 agrees at 8 bases. Unmatched junction bases numbered 9, after V lost 2 bases and J lost 3 bases. The CDR3 length is 16 residues. Germline V CDR1 and CDR2: SGHNT, YYREEE (reference sequence). In DNA form, the CDR3 reads TGTGCCAGCAGCTTTTCGGAGCGGGGGTTCAAAGAGACCCAGTACTTC. Its translation is CASSFSERGFKETQYF.

The chain carries TRBV4-3 and TRBJ2-7, with TRBD1 identical over 8 bases. The CDR3 runs 15 residues. Trimming at V came to 5 bases and at J to 4 bases, leaving 10 bases not matched to a gene. Per germline, CDR1 LGHNA and CDR2 YSLEER. Written as DNA, the CDR3 is TGCGCCAGCAGCTTTACCGGGACAGGATATTACGAGCAGTACTTC. The encoded protein is CASSFTGTGYYEQYF.

The chain is built from TRBV9 and TRBJ2-7; tentative D call: TRBD1 (6 bases). V was pared by 4 bases and J by 0 bases, with 14 bases between. CDR3 size: 15 residues. The germline V gene has CDR1 SGDLS and CDR2 YYNGEE. Written as DNA, the CDR3 is TGTGCCAGCAGCTCAGGGGCCCGAAGCTCCTACGAGCAGTACTTC. It specifies CASSSGARSSYEQYF.

The chain couples TRBV19 to TRBJ1-2; D is perhaps TRBD1 (5 bases). CDR1 and CDR2 (germline): LNHDA, SQIVND (reference sequence). The CDR3 has 14 amino acids. V gave up 9 bases and J gave up 0 bases, with 14 bases separating them. The CDR3 bases are TGTGCCAGCCGGACAATTTCTTCTAACTATGGCTACACCTTC. Amino acid sequence: CASRTISSNYGYTF.

This clone has just a few counts. The chain links TRBV6-5 to TRBJ1-4; D uncertain. Per the germline V gene, CDR1 is MNHEY and CDR2 is SVGAGI. The V and J ends lost 1 base and 8 bases respectively, with 17 bases between them. The CDR3 totals 16 residues. The CDR3 DNA reads as TGTGCCAGCAGTTACTACCCGGCAGGCGAAGAGGAAAAACTGTTTTTT. Protein sequence: CASSYYPAGEEEKLFF.

Regarding this clone: A read error may account for a junction end that differs from germline. The rearrangement joins TRBV2 to TRBJ1-5; D gene ambiguous. This CDR3 contains 15 residues. Germline CDR1 and CDR2: SNHLY and FYNNEI. The CDR3 DNA is TGTGCCGGCAGTGAGTCCAGGTATAGCAATCAGCCCCAGCATTTT. This gives the protein CAGSESRYSNQPQHF.

The gene calls are TRBV5-4 and TRBJ2-5; possibly TRBD2 for D (6 bases). CDR1 and CDR2 (germline): SGHNT, YYREEE (reference sequence). The V end was cut by 0 bases, the J end by 1 base, with 10 bases between. This CDR3 is built from 15 residues. CDR3 DNA: TGTGCCAGCAGCTTGGGGCTAGCGATCCAAGAGACCCAGTACTTC. Translating gives CASSLGLAIQETQYF.

This sequence joins TRBV4-2 and TRBJ2-3, with TRBD2 identical over 10 bases. Germline CDR1 LGHNA, CDR2 YNFKEQ. V was pared by 4 bases and J by 1 base, with 20 bases of the junction left unmatched. The CDR3 runs 21 residues. The CDR3 DNA is TGTGCCAGCAGCCCGACGGAGCGGGAGGGCTCTCGGTGGCGTGGCACAGATACGCAGTATTTT. Residues: CASSPTEREGSRWRGTDTQYF.

The table lists this clone with a count of one. This chain uses TRBV4-3 with TRBJ1-5, with D uncertain. The CDR3 runs 15 residues. V was pared by 1 base and J by 1 base, with 8 bases between. CDR1 and CDR2 from the germline V gene are LGHNA and YSLEER. CDR3 sequence (DNA): TGCGCCAGCAGCCAAGTAAAAGCCAGCAATCAGCCCCAGCATTTT. Protein: CASSQVKASNQPQHF.

The count of this clone is one. The rearrangement uses TRBV5-6 and TRBJ2-2; 13 bases are a match to TRBD2. The CDR3 runs to 16 residues. Germline values: CDR1 SGHDT, CDR2 YYEEEE. J was trimmed by 5 bases and V by 3 bases; bases with no gene match: 4. CDR3 loop: CASSSTSGGETGELFF. The DNA for the CDR3 is TGTGCCAGCAGCTCAACTAGCGGGGGGGAGACCGGGGAGCTGTTTTTT.